The 23 T cell receptor beta chains presented below share a single source sample, sequenced in a study of cytomegalovirus exposure and HLA in healthy donors. The PCR contained 60 Vbeta and 13 Jbeta primers. Repertoires were generated with immunoSEQ multiplex PCR, while TCRdb's copy carries only in-frame clones and drops some. Among 150,000 to 180,000 clones listed, 70% to 85% were seen once. The material sequenced was PBMCs. All receptors come from a man aged 30-40 years in good health and CMV-seronegative.

This rearrangement joins TRBV7-9 to TRBJ1-4, with D perhaps matching TRBD1 (5 bases). The CDR3 has 15 amino acids. V was pared by 5 bases and J by 8 bases, with 18 bases between. CDR1 is SEHNR and CDR2 is FQNEAQ in the germline V gene (reference sequence). CDR3 in amino acids: CASSPPGGRGEKLFF. CDR3 in DNA: TGTGCCAGCAGCCCTCCCGGGGGTCGAGGAGAAAAACTGTTTTTT.

This clone has more than one count but fewer than ten. This chain connects TRBV6-1 to TRBJ2-5; D perhaps matches TRBD2 (6 bases). V dropped 4 bases and J dropped 11 bases, with 17 bases sitting between them. The CDR3 has 13 residues. Germline-derived CDR1 and CDR2 are MNHNS and SASEGT. The CDR3 DNA sequence: TGTGCCAGCAGTGCGGCCACGGGACGGGAGCAGTACTTC. Translating gives CASSAATGREQYF.

This rearrangement joins TRBV7-9 to TRBJ1-5, with TRBD1 as a possible D gene (5 bases). CDR1 and CDR2 (germline): SEHNR, FQNEAQ (reference sequence). V lost 9 bases and J lost 7, with 13 bases in between. There are 12 residues in the CDR3. CDR3 loop: CASAQGNQPQHF. The CDR3 DNA reads TGTGCCAGTGCCCAGGGAAACCAGCCCCAGCATTTT.

The rearrangement joins TRBV25-1 to TRBJ1-3, with a weak D call TRBD1 (6 bases). Between the trimmed V and J ends, which lost 5 bases and 1 base, there was a span of 9 bases. Looked up from germline, CDR1 is MGHDK and CDR2 is SYGVNS. CDR3 length: 14 residues. As DNA, the CDR3 is TGTGCCAGCAGTCAACAGGGATCTGGAAACACCATATATTTT. Translated, it gives CASSQQGSGNTIYF.

This clone was seen a single time. This sequence joins TRBV28 and TRBJ1-1, with 8 bases fitting TRBD1. This CDR3 contains 14 residues. The germline V gene encodes CDR1 MDHEN and CDR2 SYDVKM. V lost 6 bases and J lost 0; bases outside the gene matches: 3. CDR3 protein: CASRGQEMNTEAFF. As DNA, the CDR3 is TGTGCCAGCAGGGGACAGGAAATGAACACTGAAGCTTTCTTT.

The rearrangement links TRBV7-9 to TRBJ2-7; 7 bases are a match to TRBD1. The ends lost 5 bases at V and 4 bases at J; junction bases unmatched: 5. CDR1 and CDR2 (germline): SEHNR, FQNEAQ (reference sequence). The CDR3 consists of 13 residues. The CDR3 protein is CASSIRQGYEQYF. DNA for the CDR3: TGTGCCAGCAGCATCCGACAGGGTTACGAGCAGTACTTC.

This clone turned up a few times. The V call is TRBV28, the J call TRBJ1-1, with D perhaps matching TRBD1 (5 bases). The germline gives CDR1 MDHEN, CDR2 SYDVKM. CDR3 length: 14 amino acids. V lost 5 bases, J lost 5 bases, and 15 bases lay in between. The CDR3 here is CASSGDWGGTEAFF. The DNA for the CDR3 is TGTGCCAGCAGTGGGGATTGGGGGGGAACTGAAGCTTTCTTT.

This clone was found once. The rearrangement uses TRBV13 and TRBJ2-2; TRBD1 is a possible D gene (6 bases). Per germline, CDR1 PRHDT and CDR2 FYEKMQ (reference sequence). V gave up 1 base and J gave up 1 base, with 10 bases separating them. This CDR3 comprises 16 residues. CDR3 residues: CASSLAGTKNTGELFF. The CDR3 nucleotides read TGTGCCAGCAGCTTAGCCGGGACAAAGAACACCGGGGAGCTGTTTTTT.

The chain employs TRBV30 and TRBJ2-7, with D possibly TRBD1 on 6 matching bases. V lost 0 bases, J lost 9 bases, and 15 bases lay in between. Germline-derived CDR1 and CDR2 are GTSNPN and SVGIG (reference sequence). The CDR3 sequence is 13 residues long. The CDR3 reads CAWSVGTPSGQYF. CDR3 coding DNA: TGTGCCTGGAGTGTTGGGACACCGTCGGGGCAGTACTTC.

This clone was counted a few times. The rearrangement links TRBV5-6 to TRBJ2-1; 8 bases map to TRBD2. CDR1 is SGHDT, CDR2 YYEEEE, per germline. The trim removed 6 bases at V and 2 bases at J, leaving 4 bases unmatched. The length of the CDR3 is 14 residues. CDR3 in DNA: TGTGCCAGCATAGACGGGGGGGCCTACAATGAGCAGTTCTTC. As protein: CASIDGGAYNEQFF.

The chain combines TRBV19 with TRBJ1-1; weak D call: TRBD1 (5 bases). This CDR3 spans 13 amino acids. The ends were cut back, 0 bases at V and 9 bases at J, with 11 bases in the middle. Germline V CDR1 and CDR2: LNHDA, SQIVND (reference sequence). This CDR3 is CASSIENGGQAFF. CDR3 nucleotides: TGTGCCAGTAGTATAGAGAACGGGGGACAAGCTTTCTTT.

The V call is TRBV19, the J call TRBJ1-5; 8 bases fit TRBD1. Germline V lookup: CDR1 LNHDA, CDR2 SQIVND (reference sequence). CDR3 size: 15 residues. After removal of 5 bases from V and 6 bases from J, the junction contained 9 bases not matched to a gene. The CDR3 DNA is TGTGCCAGTAGTCCAAGGACAGGGTCAACTCAGCCCCAGCATTTT. Protein product: CASSPRTGSTQPQHF.

This clone was observed a single time. The chain links TRBV27 to TRBJ2-5; 12 bases are a match to TRBD2. Germline assignment: CDR1 MNHEY and CDR2 SMNVEV (reference sequence). The CDR3 is made up of 15 amino acids. J was trimmed by 5 bases and V by 8 bases; bases with no gene match: 9. CDR3 coding DNA: TGTGCCAGCGTCCCTAGCGGGGGGGCTCCGGAGACCCAGTACTTC. The encoded protein is CASVPSGGAPETQYF.

V is TRBV5-6 and J is TRBJ1-6, with D uncertain. The CDR3 has 14 residues. Germline CDR1 is SGHDT and CDR2 is YYEEEE. V was pared by 0 bases and J by 7 bases, with 8 bases between. In nucleotides, the CDR3 is TGTGCCAGCAGCTTGGGGCAAAGAAATTCACCCCTCCACTTT. Its protein product is CASSLGQRNSPLHF.

On this clone: The junction and the germline gene differ at one end; a read error may be behind it. The chain recombines TRBV7-9 with TRBJ1-5; D is ambiguous. CDR1 is SEHNR and CDR2 is FQNEAQ in the germline V gene (reference sequence). The CDR3 length is 12 residues. The CDR3 nucleotides are TGTTCCAGCAGCTTCGGGAATCAGCCCCAGCATTTT. Protein: CSSSFGNQPQHF.

V usage is TRBV19 and J usage is TRBJ2-1; the match to TRBD1 covers 10 bases. There are 15 residues in the CDR3. V gave up 6 bases and J gave up 7 bases; unmatched junction bases: 9. From germline, CDR1 is LNHDA and CDR2 SQIVND (reference sequence). CDR3: CASRSAGTGVNEQFF. The CDR3 DNA sequence: TGTGCCAGTAGAAGTGCCGGGACAGGGGTGAATGAGCAGTTCTTC.

The chain uses TRBV7-9 and TRBJ2-3; the D gene is possibly TRBD2 (5 bases). V lost 5 bases and J 6 bases, leaving 12 bases between the germline ends. The germline CDR1 and CDR2 sequences are SEHNR and FQNEAQ (reference sequence). The CDR3 covers 13 residues. The CDR3 sequence is CASSPSGLDTQYF. CDR3 coding DNA: TGTGCCAGCAGCCCCTCGGGGTTGGATACGCAGTATTTT.

V gene TRBV4-3 combines with J gene TRBJ1-1; 7 bases match TRBD1. Germline V lookup: CDR1 LGHNA, CDR2 YSLEER. J gave up 2 bases and V 4 bases, and 4 bases lay outside the gene matches. The CDR3 has 14 residues. The CDR3 is CASSPTGFNTEAFF. Written as DNA, the CDR3 is TGCGCCAGCAGCCCGACAGGGTTCAACACTGAAGCTTTCTTT.

CDR3 nucleotides: TGCAGTGCTAGAGGGAGCGAGCAGTACTTC. It translates to CSARGSEQYF. This chain joins TRBV20-1 and TRBJ2-7; no clear D gene. Germline V gene sequence: CDR1 DFQATT, CDR2 SNEGSKA (reference sequence). Between the trimmed V and J ends, which lost 1 base and 6 bases, there was a span of 4 bases. This CDR3 is 10 amino acids long.

The chain links TRBV7-8 to TRBJ2-7, with 14 positions matching TRBD2. The CDR3 spans 15 residues. The germline V gene encodes CDR1 SGHVS and CDR2 FQNEAQ. With V trimmed by 5 bases and J by 2 bases, 2 bases remained unmatched. The CDR3 bases are TGTGCCAGCAGCCCGGGACTAGCGGGGGCCTACGAGCAGTACTTC. It encodes CASSPGLAGAYEQYF. Together with reference TRBV7-8 and TRBJ2-7, the CDR3 gives the full variable domain: GAGVSQSPRYKVAKRGQDVALRCDPISGHVSLFWYQQALGQGPEFLTYFQNEAQLDKSGLPSDRFFAERPEGSVSTLKIQRTQQEDSAVYLCASSPGLAGAYEQYFGPGTRLTVT.

The sample holds one count of this clone. The chain links TRBV6-1 to TRBJ1-2, with 8 bases lining up with TRBD1. Germline assignment: CDR1 MNHNS and CDR2 SASEGT. The junction had 9 bases not matched to a gene; V was cut back by 5 bases and J by 7 bases. The CDR3 totals 14 residues. CDR3 sequence reads: CASSKSDRVRGYTF. CDR3 DNA: TGTGCCAGCAGTAAATCGGACAGGGTACGTGGCTACACCTTC.

The chain employs TRBV18 and TRBJ2-5, with D perhaps TRBD2 (5 bases). There are 14 residues in the CDR3. V was trimmed by 3 bases and J by 2 bases, leaving 10 bases between them. Germline V gene sequence: CDR1 KGHSH, CDR2 LQKENI. The CDR3 DNA sequence: TGTGCCAGCTCACCCGGACGGACTCAAGAGACCCAGTACTTC. Amino acid sequence: CASSPGRTQETQYF.

The chain links TRBV28 to TRBJ1-1; unclear D gene. Trimming took off 6 bases at V and 4 bases at J, with 12 bases between the two ends. The germline V gene has CDR1 MDHEN and CDR2 SYDVKM. The CDR3 extends over 13 amino acids. The CDR3 DNA is TGTGCCAGCAGCCTCGGGAGGAGCACTGAAGCTTTCTTT. Translated, it gives CASSLGRSTEAFF.